The clone carrying this TCR beta chain has a handful of counts. TCRdb reanalysed the 5' RACE reads using MiXCR and keeps one entry per CDR3 protein. This table holds tens of thousands of distinct CDR3 sequences, 7.5% to 8% found once. This record comes from a study of T cells after yellow fever vaccination. The germline V gene encodes CDR1 SEHNR and CDR2 FQNEAQ (reference sequence). This CDR3 has 11 residues. The TCR sequence derives from a man aged 25 to 40 who received the YFV17D yellow fever vaccine. This sequence joins TRBV7-9 and TRBJ2-1, with 8 bases that match TRBD1. Here the sequenced sample was CD8+ T cells sorted from PBMCs, taken on the day of the yellow fever booster vaccination. This chain's CDR3 is CADRVGNEQFF. For the CDR3, the DNA is TGTGCGGACAGGGTTGGTAATGAGCAGTTCTTC.